Below are 9 T cell receptor beta chains sequenced from a single sample in a study of cytomegalovirus exposure and HLA in healthy donors. PCR involved 60 Vbeta and 13 Jbeta primers. The table came from immunoSEQ multiplex PCR; TCRdb's copy has only in-frame clones and leaves some out. The table includes 110,000 to 150,000 clones, 80% detected once. The sample taken for sequencing was PBMCs. These receptors all come from a male donor in good health and CMV-seronegative.

J is TRBJ1-1 and V is TRBV6-5; D remains unclear. V gave up 2 bases and J gave up 10 bases, with 11 bases separating them. This CDR3 has 12 residues. Germline loops: CDR1 MNHEY, CDR2 SVGAGI. The CDR3 reads CASSYNRERAFF. The CDR3 bases are TGTGCCAGCAGTTACAACCGGGAAAGAGCTTTCTTT.

This sequence joins TRBV6-1 and TRBJ1-5, with D tentatively TRBD1 (5 bases). This CDR3 has 15 amino acids. V shed 2 bases and J shed 7 bases, with 15 bases lying between them. Germline-derived CDR1 and CDR2 are MNHNS and SASEGT. CDR3 residues: CASSERGGSGQPQHF. The CDR3 DNA is TGTGCCAGCAGTGAACGGGGGGGATCTGGACAGCCCCAGCATTTT.

The V and J genes are TRBV28 and TRBJ2-7, with TRBD1 identical over 7 bases. The CDR3 contains 14 residues. Germline V lookup: CDR1 MDHEN, CDR2 SYDVKM. After removal of 2 bases from V and 6 bases from J, the junction contained 7 bases not matched to a gene. The chain's CDR3 is CASSLRGLFGEQYF. The CDR3 nucleotides read TGTGCCAGCAGTTTAAGGGGGCTCTTCGGCGAGCAGTACTTC.

The CDR3 DNA is TGCAGCGTTTCCGGGACAGATAACTATGGCTACACCTTC. This gives the protein CSVSGTDNYGYTF. The chain links TRBV29-1 to TRBJ1-2; TRBD1 matches at 7 bases. CDR1 and CDR2 (germline): SQVTM, ANQGSEA. The CDR3 has 13 amino acids. Trimming removed 5 bases from V and 1 base from J; junction bases left unmatched: 4.

This clone appeared once. This chain uses TRBV7-2 with TRBJ1-3, with 7 positions matching TRBD1. The germline gives CDR1 SGHTA, CDR2 FQGNSA. The J segment lost 2 bases and the V segment lost 5 bases, leaving 3 bases of the junction unmatched. This CDR3 region has 14 residues. CDR3 in amino acids: CASSPQGAGNTIYF. The CDR3 DNA reads TGTGCCAGCAGCCCTCAGGGGGCTGGAAACACCATATATTTT.

V and J are TRBV25-1 and TRBJ2-1, with a weak D call TRBD1 (6 bases). V shed 0 bases and J shed 7 bases, with 13 bases lying between them. This CDR3 is built from 15 residues. The germline gives CDR1 MGHDK, CDR2 SYGVNS. The CDR3 region is CASSEYEGGRNEQFF. The CDR3 DNA follows: TGTGCCAGCAGTGAATATGAAGGGGGTAGAAATGAGCAGTTCTTC.

The chain uses TRBV5-6 and TRBJ1-5; D may be TRBD1 (6 bases). The CDR3 is 16 amino acids. Germline-derived CDR1 and CDR2 are SGHDT and YYEEEE. V dropped 3 bases and J dropped 5 bases, with 18 bases sitting between them. The CDR3 sequence is CASSSSTGTRDQPQHF. In nucleotides, the CDR3 is TGTGCCAGCAGCTCCTCTACAGGGACTAGGGATCAGCCCCAGCATTTT.

The rearrangement links TRBV5-6 to TRBJ2-1, with TRBD1 matching over 7 bases. V trimming: 4 bases; J trimming: 3 bases; junction bases outside the gene matches: 10. Germline CDR1 and CDR2: SGHDT and YYEEEE. This CDR3 comprises 16 residues. The CDR3 DNA sequence: TGTGCCAGCAGCATTACAGGGGCCAACCTCTACAATGAGCAGTTCTTC. Residues: CASSITGANLYNEQFF.

V is TRBV6-5 and J is TRBJ2-7; no firm D call. Germline CDR1 is MNHEY and CDR2 is SVGAGI. Trimming stripped 2 bases from V and 0 bases from J, with 8 bases between. The CDR3 runs to 14 residues. The CDR3 is CASSYGDSSYEQYF. In nucleotides, the CDR3 is TGTGCCAGCAGTTACGGAGATAGCTCCTACGAGCAGTACTTC.